Described below is a single T cell receptor beta chain sequence and its context. The antigen remains unidentified. This specimen belongs to a study of shared clonotypes between healthy human individuals. Study-wide points: In general, naive subsets displayed greater estimated richness than memory subsets did.

Method: immunoSEQ multiplex PCR; TCRdb's copy keeps in-frame clones and lacks some. Of approximately 600,000 clones listed, roughly 95% are singletons. There are 15 residues in the CDR3. V lost 5 bases, J lost 3 bases, and 9 bases stayed unmatched. The germline CDR1 and CDR2 sequences are SGHAT and FQNNGV. Terminally differentiated effector memory CD45RA+ cells were left out of the naive CD8 fraction, which was CD45RO-negative and positively selected for CCR7. The sample comprised naive CD8+ T cells sorted from blood. The sequence was obtained from a woman in her 30s in good health. The chain recombines TRBV11-2 with TRBJ1-1, with TRBD1 matching over 7 bases. Here the CDR3 DNA reads TGTGCCAGCAGCCCACCGCGGACAGGTGACACTGAAGCTTTCTTT. Translated: CASSPPRTGDTEAFF.